Presented here are 22 T cell receptor beta chains from one specimen sequenced in a study of cytomegalovirus exposure and HLA in healthy donors. The PCR employed 60 Vbeta primers together with 13 Jbeta primers. Profiling relied on immunoSEQ multiplex PCR, and the TCRdb table lists in-frame clones only, not all of them. This table holds 100,000 to 150,000 clones, less than 85% found once. Source material: PBMCs. These receptors all stem from a man between 18 and 35 years old in good health and CMV-seropositive.

In DNA, the CDR3 is TGTGCCAGCAGCCCATCGGGAGGCTATGGCTACACCTTC. Its translation: CASSPSGGYGYTF. The chain joins TRBV27 to TRBJ1-2, with unresolved D. CDR1 MNHEY and CDR2 SMNVEV come from the germline V gene (reference sequence). Trimming took 6 bases from V and 4 from J, leaving 12 bases between them. The CDR3 has 13 amino acids.

A few counts support this clone. The chain uses TRBV5-4 and TRBJ1-1; D uncertain. This CDR3 has 12 residues. Trimming pared 7 bases from V and 0 bases from J, leaving 7 bases between. Per germline, CDR1 SGHNT and CDR2 YYREEE (reference sequence). The CDR3 DNA is TGTGCCAGCCGCAGATTGAACACTGAAGCTTTCTTT. It specifies CASRRLNTEAFF.

The V gene is TRBV5-1, the J gene TRBJ1-1; TRBD1 agrees at 8 bases. This CDR3 spans 17 amino acids. The germline CDR1 and CDR2 sequences are SGHRS and YFSETQ. V lost 1 base and J lost 0; bases outside the gene matches: 8. The CDR3 DNA sequence: TGCGCCAGCAGCTTGTGGGCAGGGGGCGGAGTGAACACTGAAGCTTTCTTT. It is translated as CASSLWAGGGVNTEAFF. Full variable domain (remainder filled in from reference TRBV5-1 and TRBJ1-1): KAGVTQTPRYLIKTRGQQVTLSCSPISGHRSVSWYQQTPGQGLQFLFEYFSETQRNKGNFPGRFSGRQFSNSRSEMNVSTLELGDSALYLCASSLWAGGGVNTEAFFGQGTRLTVV.

The chain couples TRBV5-4 to TRBJ2-1; D unclear. CDR1 and CDR2 from the germline V gene are SGHNT and YYREEE (reference sequence). Trimming took 0 bases from V and 8 from J, leaving 15 bases between them. This CDR3 has 15 amino acids. The CDR3 region is CASSLVSSQRDEQFF. In DNA, the CDR3 is TGTGCCAGCAGCTTGGTGTCTTCTCAACGGGATGAGCAGTTCTTC.

In this sample, this clone turned up a few times. The rearrangement uses TRBV15 and TRBJ1-3; D is undetermined. In germline, CDR1 is LNHNV, CDR2 YYDKDF (reference sequence). This CDR3 is 15 amino acids long. Trimming took off 0 bases at V and 3 bases at J, with 9 bases between the two ends. Here the CDR3 reads CATSRDGLIGNTIYF. Here the CDR3 DNA reads TGTGCCACCAGCAGAGACGGGTTGATTGGAAACACCATATATTTT.

This clone was counted a single time. DNA of the CDR3: TGCGCCAGCAGCCAGACAGGGACTGGGGCCAACGTCCTGACTTTC. Its translation: CASSQTGTGANVLTF. The chain employs TRBV4-1 and TRBJ2-6, with 7 bases fitting TRBD1. The CDR3 length is 15 residues. The germline gives CDR1 MGHRA, CDR2 YSYEKL. V lost 3 bases, J lost 2 bases, and 1 base stayed unmatched.

The table lists this clone with a few counts. The chain couples TRBV5-1 to TRBJ1-1; D remains unclear. CDR1 SGHRS and CDR2 YFSETQ come from the germline V gene. This CDR3 is 11 amino acids long. V lost 0 bases and J lost 8, with 5 bases in between. The CDR3 nucleotides read TGCGCCAGCAGCTTGGGGGCGGAAGCTTTCTTT. Translated: CASSLGAEAFF.

The J gene is TRBJ1-1, the V gene TRBV6-6; the D gene is possibly TRBD1 (6 bases). The V gene lost 5 bases and the J gene lost 4 bases, with 17 bases spanning the gap. Germline V gene lookup returns CDR1 MNHNY and CDR2 SVGAGI (reference sequence). The CDR3 loop spans 15 amino acids. The CDR3 DNA sequence: TGTGCCAGCAGTCCCGGTGGGGGGGCGGTCACTGAAGCTTTCTTT. Translation gives CASSPGGGAVTEAFF.

In this sample, this clone turned up once. V usage is TRBV13 and J usage is TRBJ2-1; possible D gene TRBD1, 6 bases. Trimming left V 9 bases short and J 2 bases short, with 29 bases between. Germline V gene data show CDR1 as PRHDT and CDR2 as FYEKMQ (reference sequence). The CDR3 covers 19 residues. The CDR3 DNA reads TGTGCCAGTTCTCCCACGCTTTTCGACCAGGGGCGAGCCTACAATGAGCAGTTCTTC. As protein: CASSPTLFDQGRAYNEQFF. Supplemented by reference TRBV13 and TRBJ2-1, the full variable domain reads AAGVIQSPRHLIKEKRETATLKCYPIPRHDTVYWYQQGPGQDPQFLISFYEKMQSDKGSIPDRFSAQQFSDYHSELNMSSLELGDSALYFCASSPTLFDQGRAYNEQFFGPGTRLTVL.

The genes are TRBV11-3 and TRBJ2-1; TRBD1 aligns across 7 bases. With 8 bases clipped from V and 4 bases from J, the junction kept 17 bases outside the gene matches. Germline loops: CDR1 SGHNT, CDR2 YENEEA. The CDR3 runs 17 residues. The CDR3 DNA reads as TGTGCCAGCTCTTCCTCCCGCCTGGGACAGACATACAATGAGCAGTTCTTC. It translates to CASSSSRLGQTYNEQFF.

The rearrangement links TRBV28 to TRBJ2-1; 15 nucleotides align to TRBD2. Unmatched junction bases numbered 2, after V lost 2 bases and J lost 6 bases. Germline V gene data show CDR1 as MDHEN and CDR2 as SYDVKM. This CDR3 contains 16 residues. The CDR3 reads CASSLGLAGGINEQFF. Written as DNA, the CDR3 is TGTGCCAGCAGTTTAGGACTAGCGGGGGGGATCAATGAGCAGTTCTTC.

The rearrangement joins TRBV7-7 to TRBJ2-3, with D tentatively TRBD1 (5 bases). The CDR3 has 17 residues. Germline CDR1 and CDR2: SSHAT and FNYEAQ (reference sequence). V shed 5 bases and J shed 2 bases, with 20 bases lying between them. This chain's CDR3 is CASSPLPRVPITDTQYF. The CDR3 bases are TGTGCCAGCAGCCCTCTCCCCAGGGTACCGATCACAGATACGCAGTATTTT.

This clone was counted once. The CDR3 DNA reads as TGTGCCACATTGTACGACCAAGCGATCACTAACTATGGCTACACCTTC. This gives the protein CATLYDQAITNYGYTF. The chain is built from TRBV28 and TRBJ1-2, with D hard to call. V lost 10 bases, J lost 0 bases, and 21 bases lay in between. Germline CDR1 is MDHEN and CDR2 is SYDVKM. CDR3 length equals 16 residues.

This chain links TRBV19 with TRBJ1-1; TRBD1 agrees at 8 bases. The CDR3 is made up of 18 amino acids. CDR1 and CDR2 (germline): LNHDA, SQIVND (reference sequence). With 3 bases clipped from V and 2 bases from J, the junction kept 14 bases outside the gene matches. The CDR3 sequence is CASSIADRARKFNTEAFF. Here the CDR3 DNA reads TGTGCCAGTAGTATCGCGGACAGGGCCCGAAAATTCAACACTGAAGCTTTCTTT.

The rearrangement joins TRBV7-6 to TRBJ2-1, with 10 bases matching TRBD1. Germline loops: CDR1 SGHVS, CDR2 FNYEAQ. The trim removed 2 bases at V and 1 base at J, leaving 2 bases unmatched. The CDR3 extends over 16 amino acids. CDR3: CASSLRGQGSYNEQFF. CDR3 nucleotide sequence: TGTGCCAGCAGCTTACGGGGACAGGGGTCCTACAATGAGCAGTTCTTC.

This sequence joins TRBV7-6 and TRBJ2-1; TRBD2 agrees at 7 bases. Trimming removed 2 bases from V and 6 bases from J; junction bases left unmatched: 7. Germline V CDR1 and CDR2: SGHVS, FNYEAQ. CDR3 length: 15 residues. The CDR3 nucleotides are TGTGCCAGCAGCTTAACGGGGGGAACGAGCAATGAGCAGTTCTTC. Amino acid sequence: CASSLTGGTSNEQFF.

The V gene is TRBV9, the J gene TRBJ1-2; TRBD1 matches 9 bases. Germline CDR1 is SGDLS and CDR2 is YYNGEE. This CDR3 has 14 amino acids. J gave up 6 bases and V 0 bases, and 3 bases lay outside the gene matches. Written as DNA, the CDR3 is TGTGCCAGCAGCGTAGTGACAGGGGGAGATGGCTACACCTTC. It yields the protein CASSVVTGGDGYTF.

Points on this clone: The junction differs from germline at one of its ends, possibly a read error. The chain uses TRBV7-9 and TRBJ2-7, with D unresolved. CDR1 and CDR2 (germline): SEHNR, FQNEAQ (reference sequence). The CDR3 is 13 residues long. The CDR3, as DNA: TGTTCCAGCAGCCCCGGCGGATCCTACGAGCAGTACTTC. Its translation: CSSSPGGSYEQYF.

The J gene is TRBJ2-5, the V gene TRBV5-1, with D perhaps matching TRBD2 (6 bases). In germline, CDR1 is SGHRS, CDR2 YFSETQ. CDR3 length: 14 residues. V was pared by 0 bases and J by 7 bases, with 13 bases between. The CDR3 nucleotides are TGCGCCAGCAGCTTGGGTAGCGGCCAGGGGACCCAGTACTTC. Its protein is CASSLGSGQGTQYF.

The CDR3: CASSILAGDGQGMKAFF. CDR3 DNA sequence: TGTGCCAGTAGTATTTTGGCTGGAGACGGACAGGGGATGAAAGCTTTCTTT. The V and J genes are TRBV19 and TRBJ1-1; TRBD1 matches 9 bases. CDR3 length equals 17 residues. CDR1 and CDR2 (germline): LNHDA, SQIVND (reference sequence). Losses at the gene ends were 3 bases for V and 9 bases for J; bases not matched to a gene: 17. The full variable domain, completed using reference TRBV19 and TRBJ1-1, is DGGITQSPKYLFRKEGQNVTLSCEQNLNHDAMYWYRQDPGQGLRLIYYSQIVNDFQKGDIAEGYSVSREKKESFPLTVTSAQKNPTAFYLCASSILAGDGQGMKAFFGQGTRLTVV.

The V call is TRBV6-5, the J call TRBJ1-4, with TRBD1 as a possible D gene (6 bases). Trimming stripped 2 bases from V and 2 bases from J, with 9 bases between. The V gene's germline CDR1 is MNHEY and CDR2 SVGAGI. The CDR3 runs 15 residues. CDR3 in DNA: TGTGCCAGCAGTTACGCAGGGGTCACTAATGAAAAACTGTTTTTT. Protein: CASSYAGVTNEKLFF.

This clone showed up just once. V gene TRBV19 combines with J gene TRBJ2-7; weak D call: TRBD2 (5 bases). The CDR3 contains 16 residues. Per the germline V gene, CDR1 is LNHDA and CDR2 is SQIVND (reference sequence). V lost 4 bases and J lost 0, with 16 bases in between. The CDR3 DNA is TGTGCCAGTAGTAAGGGAATTGGACTTAGCTCCTACGAGCAGTACTTC. It translates to CASSKGIGLSSYEQYF. The full variable domain, in which reference TRBV19 and TRBJ2-7 provide the parts outside the CDR3, is DGGITQSPKYLFRKEGQNVTLSCEQNLNHDAMYWYRQDPGQGLRLIYYSQIVNDFQKGDIAEGYSVSREKKESFPLTVTSAQKNPTAFYLCASSKGIGLSSYEQYFGPGTRLTVT.